This is a list of T cell receptor beta chains from one sample in a study of a mutant IDH1 vaccine in newly diagnosed glioma. The repertoire was sequenced with immunoSEQ multiplex PCR; TCRdb's copy has only in-frame clones and lacks some. The table has tens of thousands of clones, roughly 80% seen once. These receptors have no identified antigens. Sample: PBMCs, taken from a glioma patient whose treatment included an IDH1 peptide vaccine. All receptors come from a man between 25 and 39 years old with glioma. Each CDR3 is given without its conserved first and last residue.

v_call	j_call	cdr3_aa
TRBV29-1	TRBJ1-3	SVEDVSVRDTIY
TRBV2	TRBJ1-2	ARTRPQGANYGYT
TRBV7-3	TRBJ2-3	ASSRTGSGDTQY
TRBV10-1	TRBJ2-1	ASSESGTGSGRAIYNEQF
TRBV6-7	TRBJ1-1	ASSYRQGSEAF
TRBV19	TRBJ2-7	ASSPRTAPSYEQY
TRBV5-6	TRBJ2-3	ASSLLREGTDTQY
TRBV5-1	TRBJ1-2	ASSLAGDRGGYT
TRBV16	TRBJ1-2	ASSQTVDASYGYT
TRBV10-2	TRBJ1-3	ASQGAGNTIY
TRBV7-2	TRBJ1-1	ASSLAMGGGSTEAF
TRBV4-1	TRBJ1-4	ASSPHTGADNEKLF
TRBV7-9	TRBJ1-4	ASSSGQGSEKLF
TRBV5-6	TRBJ2-5	ASSLAGETQY
TRBV4-1	TRBJ1-4	ASSQVFPATNEKLF
TRBV21-1	TRBJ1-2	ASSPARPGKVGVLPYGYT
TRBV19	TRBJ1-1	ASIGTGGVTEAF
TRBV7-8	TRBJ1-1	ASSLAAGQNTEAF
TRBV27	TRBJ1-6	ASSFYGTGDSYNSPLH
TRBV2	TRBJ2-7	ASSEGVGSYEQY
TRBV5-1	TRBJ2-7	ASSSLTRPSSYEQY
TRBV10-3	TRBJ1-1	AISDQGQMNTEAF
TRBV15	TRBJ2-5	ATSRDREEGKN
TRBV7-8	TRBJ2-1	ASSLARQGSYNEQF
TRBV5-1	TRBJ2-7	ASSPRTGVNEQY
TRBV10-3	TRBJ2-2	AISEAGNTGELF
TRBV14	TRBJ2-1	ASSQRAGGPNEQF
TRBV29-1	TRBJ1-2	SVEVNPGQGAKNYGYT
TRBV19	TRBJ2-2	ASSIRRNTGELF
TRBV6-5	TRBJ1-1	ASMQGGTEAF
TRBV5-5	TRBJ2-1	ASSYGLAGKIYNEQF
TRBV25-1	TRBJ1-2	ASISGQPPYGYT
TRBV19	TRBJ2-3	ASSISGRTDTQY
TRBV25-1	TRBJ2-7	ASSEVSAEQY
TRBV6-6	TRBJ1-6	ASSSDSISPLH
TRBV5-1	TRBJ2-2	ASSLPLNTGELF
TRBV9	TRBJ1-1	ASSAGQGDLNTEAF